This T cell receptor (beta chain) comes out of a study of cytomegalovirus exposure and HLA in healthy donors. CDR1 is MDHEN, CDR2 SYDVKM, per germline. V shed 5 bases, J shed 4 bases, and the junction held 9 bases outside the gene matches. The CDR3 covers 15 residues. This clone was detected only a few times. It was with 60 Vbeta and 13 Jbeta primers that the PCR ran. Method: immunoSEQ multiplex PCR; TCRdb's copy keeps in-frame clones and lacks some. The table records about 160,000 clones, 80% of them present only once. The origin of this receptor is a man younger than 35 in good health and CMV-seropositive. Sequenced: PBMCs. This sequence joins TRBV28 and TRBJ2-7; 9 bases align to TRBD2. CDR3 in amino acids: CASSGPAGGQYEQYF. CDR3 sequence (DNA): TGTGCCAGCAGTGGACCAGCGGGAGGTCAGTACGAGCAGTACTTC.